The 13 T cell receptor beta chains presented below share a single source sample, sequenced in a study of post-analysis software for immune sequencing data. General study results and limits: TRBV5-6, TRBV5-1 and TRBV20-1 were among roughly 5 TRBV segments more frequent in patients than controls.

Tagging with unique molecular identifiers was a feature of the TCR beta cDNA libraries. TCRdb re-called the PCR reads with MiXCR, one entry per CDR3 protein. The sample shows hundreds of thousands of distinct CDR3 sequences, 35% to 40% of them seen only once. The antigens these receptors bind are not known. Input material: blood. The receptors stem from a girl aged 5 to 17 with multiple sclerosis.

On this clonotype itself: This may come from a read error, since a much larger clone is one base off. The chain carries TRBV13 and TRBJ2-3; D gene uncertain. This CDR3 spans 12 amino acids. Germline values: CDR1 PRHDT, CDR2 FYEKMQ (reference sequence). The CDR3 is CANSASPDTQYF. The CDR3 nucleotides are TGTGCCAACAGCGCGTCACCCGATACGCAGTATTTT.

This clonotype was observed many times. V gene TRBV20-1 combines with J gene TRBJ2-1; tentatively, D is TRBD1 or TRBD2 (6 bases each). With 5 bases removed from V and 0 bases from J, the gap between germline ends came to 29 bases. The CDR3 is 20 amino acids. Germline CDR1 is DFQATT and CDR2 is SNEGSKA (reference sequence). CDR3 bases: TGCAGTGCTGGAGGGGGTGTAGGGGGTCGACAAGCACGCTCCTACAATGAGCAGTTCTTC. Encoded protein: CSAGGGVGGRQARSYNEQFF.

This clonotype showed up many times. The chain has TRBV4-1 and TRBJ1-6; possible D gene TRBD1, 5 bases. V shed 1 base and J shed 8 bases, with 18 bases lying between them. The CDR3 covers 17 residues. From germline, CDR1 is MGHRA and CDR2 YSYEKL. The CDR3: CASSQGGPGQTHSPLHF. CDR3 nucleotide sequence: TGCGCCAGCAGCCAAGGGGGACCGGGCCAAACCCATTCACCCCTCCACTTT.

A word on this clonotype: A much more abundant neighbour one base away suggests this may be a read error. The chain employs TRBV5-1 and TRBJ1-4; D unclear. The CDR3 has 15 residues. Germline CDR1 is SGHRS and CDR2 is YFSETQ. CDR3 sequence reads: CTSSLATATNEKLFF. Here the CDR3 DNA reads TGCACCAGCAGCTTGGCGACGGCAACTAATGAAAAACTGTTTTTT. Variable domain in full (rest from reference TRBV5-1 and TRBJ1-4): KAGVTQTPRYLIKTRGQQVTLSCSPISGHRSVSWYQQTPGQGLQFLFEYFSETQRNKGNFPGRFSGRQFSNSRSEMNVSTLELGDSALYLCTSSLATATNEKLFFGSGTQLSVL.

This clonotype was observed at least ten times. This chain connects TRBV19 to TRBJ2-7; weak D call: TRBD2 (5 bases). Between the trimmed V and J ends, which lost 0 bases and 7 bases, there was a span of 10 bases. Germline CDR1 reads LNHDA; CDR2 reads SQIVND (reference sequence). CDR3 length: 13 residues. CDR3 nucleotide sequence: TGTGCCAGTAGTATAGATCGGGGTGGGGAGCAGTACTTC. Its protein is CASSIDRGGEQYF.

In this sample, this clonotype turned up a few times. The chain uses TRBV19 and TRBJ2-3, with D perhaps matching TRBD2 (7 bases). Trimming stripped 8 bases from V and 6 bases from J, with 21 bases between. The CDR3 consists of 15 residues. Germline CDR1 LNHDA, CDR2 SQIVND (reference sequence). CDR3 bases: TGTGCCAGTGCCTTCGGGGGGCTGTCTGTGGATACGCAGTATTTT. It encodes CASAFGGLSVDTQYF.

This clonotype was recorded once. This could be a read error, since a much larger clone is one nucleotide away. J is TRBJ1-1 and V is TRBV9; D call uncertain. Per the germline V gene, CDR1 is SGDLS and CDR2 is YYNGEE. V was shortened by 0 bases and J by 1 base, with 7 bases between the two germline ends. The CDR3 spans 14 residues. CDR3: CASSVAEQNTEAFF. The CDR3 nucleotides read TGTGCCAGCAGCGTAGCAGAGCAGAACACTGAAGCTTTCTTT.

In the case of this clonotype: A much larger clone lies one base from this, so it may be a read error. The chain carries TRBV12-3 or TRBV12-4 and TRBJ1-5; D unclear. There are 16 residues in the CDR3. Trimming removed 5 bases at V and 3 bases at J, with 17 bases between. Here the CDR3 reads CASSLSLDNFNQPQHF. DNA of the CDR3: TGTGCCAGCAGTCTGAGCCTCGACAACTTCAATCAGCCCCAGCATTTT.

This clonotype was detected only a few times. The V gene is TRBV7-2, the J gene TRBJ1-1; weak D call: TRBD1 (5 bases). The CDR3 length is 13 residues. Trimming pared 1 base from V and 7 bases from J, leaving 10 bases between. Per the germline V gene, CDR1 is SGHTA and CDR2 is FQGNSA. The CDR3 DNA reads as TGTGCCAGCAGCTTAGGGGGGGGGTTTGAAGCTTTCTTT. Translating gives CASSLGGGFEAFF.

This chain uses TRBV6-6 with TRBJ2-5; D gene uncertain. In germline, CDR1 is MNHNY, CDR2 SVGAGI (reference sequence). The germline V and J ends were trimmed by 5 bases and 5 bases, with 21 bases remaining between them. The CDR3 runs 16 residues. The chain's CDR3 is CASSKGYQPSSETQYF. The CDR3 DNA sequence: TGTGCCAGCAGTAAAGGGTACCAACCTTCATCGGAGACCCAGTACTTC.

CDR3: CAWSASGLEQFF. For the CDR3, the DNA is TGTGCCTGGAGTGCTAGCGGACTTGAGCAGTTCTTC. The chain links TRBV30 to TRBJ2-1; TRBD2 aligns across 7 bases. The length of the CDR3 is 12 residues. Germline-derived CDR1 and CDR2 are GTSNPN and SVGIG (reference sequence). V shed 1 base and J 9 bases; nucleotides not matched to a gene: 3.

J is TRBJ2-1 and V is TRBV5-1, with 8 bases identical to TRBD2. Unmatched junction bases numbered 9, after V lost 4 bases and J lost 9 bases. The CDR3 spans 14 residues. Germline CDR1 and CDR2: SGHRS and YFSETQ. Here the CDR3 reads CASSPAAGVSEQFF. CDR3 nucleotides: TGCGCCAGCAGCCCCGCAGCGGGAGTTAGTGAGCAGTTCTTC.

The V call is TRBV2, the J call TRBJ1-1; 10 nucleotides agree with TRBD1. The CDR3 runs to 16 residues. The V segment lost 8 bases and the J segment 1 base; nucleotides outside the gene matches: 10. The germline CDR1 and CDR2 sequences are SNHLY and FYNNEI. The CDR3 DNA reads TGTGCCAGCGGCCTCGCACGACAGGGGGCGAACACTGAAGCTTTCTTT. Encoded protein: CASGLARQGANTEAFF. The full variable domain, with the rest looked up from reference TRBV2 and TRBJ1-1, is EPEVTQTPSHQVTQMGQEVILRCVPISNHLYFYWYRQILGQKVEFLVSFYNNEISEKSEIFDDQFSVERPDGSNFTLKIRSTKLEDSAMYFCASGLARQGANTEAFFGQGTRLTVV.